Following are 11 T cell receptor beta chains from one sample sequenced in a study of T cell responses to AZD1222 COVID-19 vaccine. Repertoires were generated with immunoSEQ multiplex PCR, while TCRdb's copy carries only in-frame clones and drops some. The sample has more than 100,000 clones, more than 75% seen once; the top ten hold more than 6.5%. Material: peripheral blood, obtained on day 0 of AZD1222 vaccination. These receptors all come from an adult in good health.

The chain uses TRBV18 and TRBJ1-4; D call uncertain. Per the germline V gene, CDR1 is KGHSH and CDR2 is LQKENI. V was clipped by 2 bases and J by 8 bases, with 12 bases between them. This CDR3 spans 14 amino acids. CDR3 bases: TGTGCCAGCTCACCAGGCGCAGGATCGGAAAAACTGTTTTTT. Its protein product is CASSPGAGSEKLFF.

This chain joins TRBV2 and TRBJ1-6; D is uncertain. CDR1 is SNHLY, CDR2 FYNNEI, per germline. The CDR3 covers 14 residues. Trimming pared 6 bases from V and 10 bases from J, leaving 16 bases between. CDR3 coding DNA: TGTGCCAGCAGGCCGAGTTCCCCGGGATCACCCCTCCACTTT. Its protein product is CASRPSSPGSPLHF.

The DNA of the CDR3 is TGTGCCAGCGCGCGACGGGAATATGGCTACACCTTC. This codes for CASARREYGYTF. The rearrangement uses TRBV12-3 or TRBV12-4 and TRBJ1-2; D ambiguous. The V and J ends lost 8 bases and 5 bases respectively, with 12 bases between them. The CDR3 has 12 residues.

This sequence joins TRBV5-4 and TRBJ1-2; D uncertain. CDR1 is SGHNT, CDR2 YYREEE, per germline (reference sequence). There are 13 residues in the CDR3. With 5 bases removed from V and 6 bases from J, the gap between germline ends came to 14 bases. CDR3 sequence reads: CASRPPRVDGYTF. The CDR3 DNA reads TGTGCCAGCAGACCCCCCCGGGTAGATGGCTACACCTTC.

This chain uses TRBV4-1 with TRBJ2-7; 8 bases are shared with TRBD1. Trimming cost V 1 base and J 2 bases; bases outside gene matches: 4. Germline V CDR1 and CDR2: MGHRA, YSYEKL. The CDR3 covers 15 residues. CDR3 in amino acids: CASSQAGTGAYEQYF. CDR3 sequence (DNA): TGCGCCAGCAGCCAAGCCGGGACAGGAGCCTACGAGCAGTACTTC.

The chain carries TRBV28 and TRBJ1-6; D call uncertain. V gave up 4 bases and J gave up 6 bases, with 13 bases separating them. Germline V lookup: CDR1 MDHEN, CDR2 SYDVKM. The CDR3 is made up of 15 amino acids. For the CDR3, the DNA is TGTGCCAGCAGTTCCTCCCCAAGATCTAATTCACCCCTCCACTTT. Amino acids: CASSSSPRSNSPLHF.

For the CDR3, the DNA is TGTGCCAGCAGCTCAGGGACTTCAAAGGACATTCAGTACTTC. Its protein is CASSSGTSKDIQYF. The chain recombines TRBV7-9 with TRBJ2-4, with D possibly TRBD2 on 6 matching bases. The germline V gene has CDR1 SEHNR and CDR2 FQNEAQ (reference sequence). Trimming stripped 4 bases from V and 8 bases from J, with 15 bases between. The CDR3 length is 14 residues.

In DNA, the CDR3 is TGCGCCAGCAGCCGGACAGGGCAGGATCAGCCCCAGCATTTT. As protein: CASSRTGQDQPQHF. The chain carries TRBV5-1 and TRBJ1-5; TRBD1 aligns across 8 bases. The CDR3 totals 14 residues. V dropped 4 bases and J dropped 5; count of bases not matched to a gene: 5. The germline V gene encodes CDR1 SGHRS and CDR2 YFSETQ.

The V gene is TRBV6-2 or TRBV6-3, the J gene TRBJ2-1; 7 nucleotides match TRBD1. V shed 3 bases, J shed 7 bases, and the junction held 9 bases outside the gene matches. Germline CDR1 is MNHEY and CDR2 is SVGEGT. The CDR3 has 15 amino acids. CDR3 bases: TGTGCCAGCAGTTATGGGGACAGCCGGGGAAATGAGCAGTTCTTC. Encoded protein: CASSYGDSRGNEQFF.

V is TRBV5-1 and J is TRBJ1-2; TRBD1 matches 12 bases. Germline CDR1 reads SGHRS; CDR2 reads YFSETQ. The CDR3 runs 16 residues. J gave up 7 bases and V 3 bases, and 10 bases lay outside the gene matches. CDR3 sequence reads: CASSSEGQGALGGYTF. CDR3 DNA sequence: TGCGCCAGCAGCTCGGAGGGACAGGGGGCGCTTGGTGGCTACACCTTC.

This chain uses TRBV5-1 with TRBJ2-1; 9 positions match TRBD1. Trimming cost V 4 bases and J 6 bases; bases outside gene matches: 11. This CDR3 region has 16 residues. Germline CDR1 is SGHRS and CDR2 is YFSETQ. CDR3 sequence (DNA): TGCGCCAGCAGCCCGGGCGGAACAGGGGGCTCCAATGAGCAGTTCTTC. Translation: CASSPGGTGGSNEQFF.